The T cell receptor (beta chain) described here comes from a study of cytomegalovirus exposure and HLA in healthy donors. Study-level points and caveats: Using a false discovery rate of 0.05, a later analysis showed that about 16,000 TCR beta sequences were associated with HLA alleles. In a later analysis, DRB1 alleles had the most associated TCRs; HLA-C alleles the fewest. Later, an analysis showed that TCR beta chains associated with HLA were more clonally expanded than others that were equally common.

The V gene end was trimmed by 3 bases and the J gene end by 8 bases; junction bases not matched to a gene: 5. The length of the CDR3 is 15 residues. Germline CDR1 SNHLY, CDR2 FYNNEI. As to this clone: The target antigen is unknown.

PCR involved 60 Vbeta and 13 Jbeta primers. Clones were sequenced by immunoSEQ multiplex PCR, and TCRdb holds only the in-frame ones, with some missing. In the table there are about 98,000 clones, around four fifths of which are singletons. The sample taken for sequencing was PBMCs. The TCR comes from a female donor in good health and CMV-seropositive. The V gene is TRBV2, the J gene TRBJ2-1; 12 bases fit TRBD2. Written as DNA, the CDR3 is TGTGCCAGCAGTGAGCTAGCGGGGGGGCCGGATGAGCAGTTCTTC. Amino acid sequence: CASSELAGGPDEQFF.